This T cell receptor (beta chain) came from a study of response to subunit inactivated influenza vaccine. General observations from the study: New T cells are recruited in small numbers by each seasonal influenza vaccination, according to the authors' suggestion.

Germline lookup yields CDR1 SQVTM and CDR2 ANQGSEA. The J segment lost 5 bases and the V segment lost 6 bases, leaving 10 bases of the junction unmatched. This CDR3 is 14 amino acids long. This clonotype was found a few times. Antigen unknown. TCRdb recomputed calls from the RT-PCR reads with MiXCR, one row per CDR3 protein. Of roughly 180,000 distinct CDR3 sequences in the sample, around a tenth were seen once. The origin of this receptor is a man aged 50-59 years who received an inactivated influenza vaccine. The chain links TRBV29-1 to TRBJ2-5, with 9 bases aligning to TRBD1. This specimen consisted of non-naive T cells sorted from PBMCs, obtained on the day of vaccination. The CDR3 protein is CSVADPGTGETQYF. CDR3 sequence (DNA): TGCAGCGTCGCCGATCCCGGGACAGGGGAGACCCAGTACTTC. Together with reference TRBV29-1 and TRBJ2-5, the CDR3 gives the full variable domain: SAVISQKPSRDICQRGTSLTIQCQVDSQVTMMFWYRQQPGQSLTLIATANQGSEATYESGFVIDKFPISRPNLTFSTLTVSNMSPEDSSIYLCSVADPGTGETQYFGPGTRLLVL.